This entry is about one T cell receptor beta chain. This record comes from a study of T cell changes during pregnancy in multiple sclerosis. The V gene's germline CDR1 is SGHTA and CDR2 FQGNSA. Losses at the gene ends were 1 base for V and 5 bases for J; bases not matched to a gene: 8. CDR3 length: 16 amino acids. The method was immunoSEQ multiplex PCR; TCRdb's version includes in-frame clones alone and lacks a portion of them. Here the sample spans fewer than 110,000 clones, roughly 92% being singletons. The material was peripheral blood, obtained after pregnancy. The origin of this receptor is a female donor with multiple sclerosis, enrolled in a pregnancy study. The V call is TRBV7-2, the J call TRBJ2-3; the match to TRBD2 covers 8 bases. The CDR3 is CASSLVEAGGQDTQYF. The CDR3 region has the DNA TGTGCCAGCAGCTTAGTAGAGGCGGGAGGTCAAGATACGCAGTATTTT.